The present entry profiles one T cell receptor beta chain with its context. Antigen: not known. The junction differs from germline at one of its ends, possibly a read error. Time point noted: after preoperative PTX-NDP chemotherapy. Each CDR3 protein gets one entry after TCRdb re-called the PCR reads with MiXCR. The sample carries about 9,300 distinct CDR3 sequences, around 48% recorded once. CDR3 length equals 17 residues. The germline gives CDR1 SGHTA, CDR2 FQGTGA. The data stem from a study of esophageal squamous cell carcinoma under preoperative chemotherapy. Study conclusions and caveats: After chemotherapy, TCR diversity rose significantly in peripheral T cells but not in tumor-infiltrating lymphocytes.

This sequence joins TRBV7-3 and TRBJ2-4; D is possibly TRBD1 or TRBD2 (7 bases each). The clonotype was recovered from a human donor with esophageal squamous cell carcinoma. The donor label of this sample is uncertain. Collection took place from a patient given preoperative chemotherapy. DNA of the CDR3: TGTGCCTTACAGGGGCAGGGAGGGGGCCGTGACCAAAACACTCAGTACTTC. This sequence encodes CALQGQGGGRDQNTQYF.